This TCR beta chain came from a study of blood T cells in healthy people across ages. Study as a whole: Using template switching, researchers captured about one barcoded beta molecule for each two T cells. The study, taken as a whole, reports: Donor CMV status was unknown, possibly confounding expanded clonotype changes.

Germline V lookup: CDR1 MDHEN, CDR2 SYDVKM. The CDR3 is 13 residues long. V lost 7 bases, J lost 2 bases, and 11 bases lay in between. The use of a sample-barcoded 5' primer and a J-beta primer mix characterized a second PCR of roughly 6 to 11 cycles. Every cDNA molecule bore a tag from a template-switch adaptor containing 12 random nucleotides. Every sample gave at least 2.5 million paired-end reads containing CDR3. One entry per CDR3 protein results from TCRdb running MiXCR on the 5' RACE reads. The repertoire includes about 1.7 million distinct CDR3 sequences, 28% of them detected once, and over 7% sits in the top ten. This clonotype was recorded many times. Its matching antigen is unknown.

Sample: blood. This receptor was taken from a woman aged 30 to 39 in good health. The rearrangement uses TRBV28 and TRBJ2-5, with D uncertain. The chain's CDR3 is CASNQAGQETQYF. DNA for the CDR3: TGTGCCAGCAACCAAGCCGGGCAAGAGACCCAGTACTTC.